Listed below are T cell receptor beta chains from one sample, sequenced in a study of vaccination and CD4 T cells after COVID-19. TCRdb redid the calling of the PCR reads with MiXCR, one entry per CDR3 protein. The sample yields roughly 7,000 distinct CDR3 sequences, 52% seen once. The antigens for these receptors are not known. Sequenced input: CD4+ T cells from blood, cultured in vitro. Receptors were obtained from a human donor in good health. Each CDR3 is given with its conserved first and last residue. Fields, in order: D gene, V gene, J gene, CDR3 protein. A D gene is named only where the DNA matches it firmly.

NA	TRBV24-1	TRBJ1-5	CATSDPGRNQPQHF
NA	TRBV6-1	TRBJ2-3	CASSRGRVTGTDTQYF
NA	TRBV20-1	TRBJ2-2	CSARVPWNTGELFF
TRBD2	TRBV11-2	TRBJ2-7	CASSLLRVAGGRNPYEQYF
TRBD1	TRBV28	TRBJ1-5	CASTTGGGGQPQHF
TRBD2	TRBV7-9	TRBJ2-1	CASSGLTRGGSEQFF
NA	TRBV19	TRBJ1-6	CASRTRGKAGGPISSSPLHF
NA	TRBV19	TRBJ1-1	CASQKRAGLNTEAFF
NA	TRBV2	TRBJ2-5	CASSEAPGETQYF
NA	TRBV6-1	TRBJ2-7	CASRAGQFYEQYF
TRBD1	TRBV6-5	TRBJ1-1	CASSSGQVSEAFF
NA	TRBV20-1	TRBJ2-1	CSASIKRVAYNEQFF
TRBD1	TRBV5-4	TRBJ2-7	CASSRNPGQGSYEQYF
NA	TRBV20-1	TRBJ1-1	CSAVSAEVVSGRSFF
NA	TRBV20-1	TRBJ1-6	CSARANRVSPLHF
NA	TRBV27	TRBJ2-5	CASRQKHLDVGETQYF
TRBD2	TRBV7-2	TRBJ2-7	CASSYPSGGAAEQYF
NA	TRBV7-9	TRBJ1-5	CASSLDMEPQHF
NA	TRBV5-4	TRBJ2-1	CASSLVAGKQFF
TRBD2	TRBV20-1	TRBJ2-4	CSASGSGRALAKNIQYF
TRBD1	TRBV27	TRBJ1-1	CASRGRAGTEAFF